Here is one T cell receptor beta chain with its context. Its antigen is unidentified. This record comes from a study of OX40 agonist ivuxolimab in advanced cancers. Overall study: Prior anti-PD-1, anti-PD-L1 or anti-CTLA-4 therapy did not bar entry, and more than 35% had some. Overall study findings and caveats: Also present in some nonresponders was a low level of normalized T-cell clonal expansion.

The CDR3 extends over 17 amino acids. V shed 5 bases, J shed 4 bases, and the junction held 10 bases outside the gene matches. Germline-derived CDR1 and CDR2 are LNHDA and SQIVND (reference sequence). Libraries were prepared by immunoSEQ multiplex PCR; TCRdb keeps only in-frame clonotypes and omits some of them. The sample records roughly 60,000 clones, about 86% being singletons. The receptor was derived from an adult with an advanced solid tumor such as melanoma, head and neck, liver or kidney cancer. The gene calls are TRBV19 and TRBJ2-2, with 10 bases fitting TRBD2. This specimen consisted of CD4+ or CD8+ T cells sorted from blood, obtained in a trial of the OX40 agonist ivuxolimab. The chain's CDR3 is CASSRSGGAWVTGELFF. The CDR3 DNA follows: TGTGCCAGTAGTCGGAGCGGGGGGGCTTGGGTCACCGGGGAGCTGTTTTTT. The complete variable domain, with remaining parts taken from reference TRBV19 and TRBJ2-2, reads DGGITQSPKYLFRKEGQNVTLSCEQNLNHDAMYWYRQDPGQGLRLIYYSQIVNDFQKGDIAEGYSVSREKKESFPLTVTSAQKNPTAFYLCASSRSGGAWVTGELFFGEGSRLTVL.